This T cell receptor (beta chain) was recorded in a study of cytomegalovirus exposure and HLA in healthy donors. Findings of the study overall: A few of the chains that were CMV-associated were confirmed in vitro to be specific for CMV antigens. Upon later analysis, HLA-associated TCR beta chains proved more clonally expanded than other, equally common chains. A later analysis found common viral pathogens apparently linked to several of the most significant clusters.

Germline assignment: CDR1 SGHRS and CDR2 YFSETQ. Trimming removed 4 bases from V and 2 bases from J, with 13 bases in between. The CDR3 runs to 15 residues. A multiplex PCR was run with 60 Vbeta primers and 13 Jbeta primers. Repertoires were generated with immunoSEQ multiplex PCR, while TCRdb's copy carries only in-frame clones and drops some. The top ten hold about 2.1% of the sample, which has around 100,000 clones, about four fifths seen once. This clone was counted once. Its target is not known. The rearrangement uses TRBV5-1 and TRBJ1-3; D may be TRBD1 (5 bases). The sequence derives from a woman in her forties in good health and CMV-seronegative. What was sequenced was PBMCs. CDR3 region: CASSLGGGAGNTIYF. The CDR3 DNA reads TGCGCCAGCAGCCTTGGGGGGGGAGCTGGAAACACCATATATTTT.